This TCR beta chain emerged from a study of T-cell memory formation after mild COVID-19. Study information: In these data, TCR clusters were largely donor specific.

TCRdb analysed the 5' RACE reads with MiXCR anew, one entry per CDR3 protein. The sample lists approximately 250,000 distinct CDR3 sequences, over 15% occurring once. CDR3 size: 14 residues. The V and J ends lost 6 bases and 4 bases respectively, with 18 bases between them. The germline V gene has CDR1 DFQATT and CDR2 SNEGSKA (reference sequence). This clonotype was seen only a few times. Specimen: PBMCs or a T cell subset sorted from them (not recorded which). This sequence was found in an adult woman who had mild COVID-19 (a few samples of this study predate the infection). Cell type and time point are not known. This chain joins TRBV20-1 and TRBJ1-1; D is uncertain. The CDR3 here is CSATRVGSATEAFF. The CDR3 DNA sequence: TGCAGTGCCACACGAGTTGGGTCGGCCACTGAAGCTTTCTTT.